Following are 21 T cell receptor beta chains from one sample sequenced in a study of CD8+ T cells in alopecia areata. RNA was extracted and reverse transcribed into cDNA as the sequencing template. Method: immunoSEQ multiplex PCR; TCRdb's copy keeps in-frame clones and lacks some. There are about 110,000 clones in the sample; 45% to 70% occur only once, and around 20% lies in the top ten. The sample was CD8+ T cells sorted from blood. The source of these receptors is a human donor in good health.

The V and J genes are TRBV27 and TRBJ1-1; possible D gene TRBD1, 5 bases. The V end was cut by 2 bases, the J end by 0 bases, with 10 bases between. The CDR3 length is 15 residues. The germline V gene encodes CDR1 MNHEY and CDR2 SMNVEV (reference sequence). The CDR3 loop is CASSLTGRMNTEAFF. Here the CDR3 DNA reads TGTGCCAGCAGTTTAACAGGACGCATGAACACTGAAGCTTTCTTT.

This rearrangement joins TRBV6-5 to TRBJ2-1; D unclear. The CDR3 spans 14 residues. Germline CDR1 and CDR2: MNHEY and SVGAGI. The V end lost 5 bases, the J end lost 2 bases, and 10 bases lay between the germline ends. CDR3 DNA sequence: TGTGCCAGCAGTCCAATAGGCCCCTACAATGAGCAGTTCTTC. The encoded protein is CASSPIGPYNEQFF.

This clone has just a few counts. The V call is TRBV5-6, the J call TRBJ2-7; TRBD1 aligns across 10 bases. The CDR3 spans 14 residues. With 3 bases clipped from V and 6 bases from J, the junction kept 6 bases outside the gene matches. CDR1 SGHDT and CDR2 YYEEEE come from the germline V gene. CDR3 nucleotide sequence: TGTGCCAGCAGCTGGGGACAGGGGCACCTCGAGCAGTACTTC. This encodes CASSWGQGHLEQYF.

In its sample, this clone was seen once. The chain links TRBV9 to TRBJ2-1; 8 positions match TRBD2. CDR3 size: 16 residues. J gave up 4 bases and V 0 bases, and 6 bases lay outside the gene matches. Germline V lookup: CDR1 SGDLS, CDR2 YYNGEE. CDR3 in DNA: TGTGCCAGCAGCGTAGCTGGTAGCGGGGTTTACAATGAGCAGTTCTTC. This gives the protein CASSVAGSGVYNEQFF.

The V gene is TRBV5-6, the J gene TRBJ2-1; 8 nucleotides match TRBD1. CDR3 size: 16 residues. Germline lookup yields CDR1 SGHDT and CDR2 YYEEEE. V lost 4 bases, J lost 5 bases, and 11 bases stayed unmatched. CDR3 loop: CASSGPTGENHNEQFF. CDR3 nucleotide sequence: TGTGCCAGCAGCGGACCGACAGGGGAGAACCACAATGAGCAGTTCTTC. The variable domain in full, with the rest retrieved from reference TRBV5-6 and TRBJ2-1, is DAGVTQSPTHLIKTRGQQVTLRCSPKSGHDTVSWYQQALGQGPQFIFQYYEEEERQRGNFPDRFSGHQFPNYSSELNVNALLLGDSALYLCASSGPTGENHNEQFFGPGTRLTVL.

This chain uses TRBV19 with TRBJ1-1, with D perhaps TRBD1 (6 bases). This CDR3 comprises 16 residues. Germline assignment: CDR1 LNHDA and CDR2 SQIVND (reference sequence). Trimming cost V 6 bases and J 1 base, with 18 bases left between them. CDR3 loop: CASSYRVGQPNTEAFF. The CDR3 DNA is TGTGCCAGTAGCTATAGAGTGGGACAACCGAACACTGAAGCTTTCTTT.

The genes are TRBV13 and TRBJ2-2; D not resolved. Germline assignment: CDR1 PRHDT and CDR2 FYEKMQ (reference sequence). There are 16 residues in the CDR3. The V gene lost 0 bases and the J gene lost 5 bases, with 13 bases spanning the gap. The CDR3 here is CASSLGLGMGTGELFF. In nucleotides, the CDR3 is TGTGCCAGCAGCTTAGGCCTGGGGATGGGGACCGGGGAGCTGTTTTTT.

V and J are TRBV7-9 and TRBJ2-7; maybe TRBD1 (6 bases). Between the trimmed V and J ends, which lost 1 base and 2 bases, there was a span of 15 bases. CDR1 and CDR2 from the germline V gene are SEHNR and FQNEAQ (reference sequence). This CDR3 is 16 amino acids long. The CDR3 reads CASSLVSTGSPYEQYF. In DNA, the CDR3 is TGTGCCAGCAGCTTAGTTTCAACAGGGTCGCCCTACGAGCAGTACTTC.

This clone was observed once. The chain links TRBV5-6 to TRBJ1-2, with D maybe TRBD1 (6 bases). Germline V gene sequence: CDR1 SGHDT, CDR2 YYEEEE. Trimming left V 2 bases short and J 8 bases short, with 13 bases between. CDR3 length: 13 amino acids. The CDR3 bases are TGTGCCAGCAGCTTACAGGGTTCGCGGGGCTACACCTTC. Its protein product is CASSLQGSRGYTF.

V usage is TRBV5-6 and J usage is TRBJ1-5; D may be TRBD1 (5 bases). This CDR3 has 13 residues. Between the trimmed V and J ends, which lost 0 bases and 6 bases, there was a span of 7 bases. Germline V gene lookup returns CDR1 SGHDT and CDR2 YYEEEE. The CDR3 is CASSLGQTQPQHF. The CDR3 region has the DNA TGTGCCAGCAGCTTGGGACAGACTCAGCCCCAGCATTTT. Supplemented by reference TRBV5-6 and TRBJ1-5, the full variable domain reads DAGVTQSPTHLIKTRGQQVTLRCSPKSGHDTVSWYQQALGQGPQFIFQYYEEEERQRGNFPDRFSGHQFPNYSSELNVNALLLGDSALYLCASSLGQTQPQHFGDGTRLSIL.

This clone has just a few counts. V is TRBV7-8 and J is TRBJ2-4; D remains ambiguous. Trimming left V 3 bases short and J 8 bases short, with 17 bases between. This CDR3 spans 15 amino acids. Germline CDR1 reads SGHVS; CDR2 reads FQNEAQ. The CDR3 here is CASSFESSFLHIQYF. The CDR3 DNA follows: TGTGCCAGCAGCTTCGAGTCCAGCTTTCTACACATTCAGTACTTC.

V and J are TRBV30 and TRBJ2-2; 7 bases are shared with TRBD1. J was trimmed by 7 bases and V by 2 bases; bases with no gene match: 4. The CDR3 totals 13 residues. Germline V gene sequence: CDR1 GTSNPN, CDR2 SVGIG (reference sequence). The CDR3 DNA reads as TGTGCCTGGAGTTATACAGGGGTCGGGGAGCTGTTTTTT. Residues: CAWSYTGVGELFF.

This sequence joins TRBV2 and TRBJ1-2; 7 bases are shared with TRBD1. Germline V gene lookup returns CDR1 SNHLY and CDR2 FYNNEI. V shed 8 bases and J 0 bases; nucleotides not matched to a gene: 15. The CDR3 loop spans 17 amino acids. The CDR3 nucleotides read TGTGCCAGCTTGACCCGGACAGGTCCCGTCGCTAACTATGGCTACACCTTC. Its protein is CASLTRTGPVANYGYTF.

The table lists this clone with a count of one. J is TRBJ2-5 and V is TRBV28; 10 bases map to TRBD2. The junction had 11 bases not matched to a gene; V was cut back by 2 bases and J by 2 bases. The CDR3 length is 18 residues. The germline CDR1 and CDR2 sequences are MDHEN and SYDVKM. The CDR3 region has the DNA TGTGCCAGCAGTTTAACCAGCGGGGGGGCCGGGAATCAAGAGACCCAGTACTTC. Translating gives CASSLTSGGAGNQETQYF.

The rearrangement links TRBV7-8 to TRBJ2-7, with 9 bases fitting TRBD1. The CDR3 is 13 residues long. V gave up 5 bases and J gave up 6 bases; unmatched junction bases: 5. Germline CDR1 reads SGHVS; CDR2 reads FQNEAQ. The CDR3 is CASSPSTGGEQYF. CDR3 sequence (DNA): TGTGCCAGCAGCCCTTCGACAGGGGGCGAGCAGTACTTC.

V usage is TRBV6-6 and J usage is TRBJ1-2; 8 positions agree with TRBD1. The CDR3 is 14 amino acids. The germline V gene encodes CDR1 MNHNY and CDR2 SVGAGI (reference sequence). With V trimmed by 5 bases and J by 8 bases, 10 bases remained unmatched. CDR3 amino acids: CASSGDRGGVGYTF. For the CDR3, the DNA is TGTGCCAGCAGTGGTGACAGGGGCGGGGTGGGCTACACCTTC.

This clone was detected a few times. The chain employs TRBV10-3 and TRBJ1-3; D is uncertain. V was pared by 10 bases and J by 4 bases, with 8 bases between. CDR1 is ENHRY, CDR2 SYGVKD, per germline. The CDR3 is 11 residues long. CDR3 residues: CATLEGNTIYF. DNA of the CDR3: TGTGCCACCCTAGAAGGAAACACCATATATTTT.

This chain connects TRBV6-5 to TRBJ1-1; D is possibly TRBD1 (6 bases). Trimming cost V 6 bases and J 4 bases, with 9 bases left between them. The CDR3 consists of 12 residues. Germline V gene lookup returns CDR1 MNHEY and CDR2 SVGAGI. The CDR3 loop reads CASRTGSTEAFF. CDR3 DNA sequence: TGTGCCAGCAGAACAGGGAGCACTGAAGCTTTCTTT.

Only a few counts were recorded for this clone. The rearrangement links TRBV13 to TRBJ1-1; D uncertain. Germline CDR1 and CDR2: PRHDT and FYEKMQ (reference sequence). The CDR3 length is 15 residues. Trimming stripped 0 bases from V and 4 bases from J, with 12 bases between. CDR3 in amino acids: CASSLGPADATEAFF. The CDR3 coding sequence is TGTGCCAGCAGCTTAGGACCCGCCGATGCCACTGAAGCTTTCTTT.

This chain links TRBV4-3 with TRBJ2-1; 11 bases are shared with TRBD2. Germline V lookup: CDR1 LGHNA, CDR2 YSLEER. The trim removed 0 bases at V and 9 bases at J, leaving 4 bases unmatched. The CDR3 is 15 residues long. DNA of the CDR3: TGCGCCAGCAGCCAAGATAGCGGGGGGGCCGGTGAGCAGTTCTTC. Protein sequence: CASSQDSGGAGEQFF.

This clone was recorded a few times. J is TRBJ2-2 and V is TRBV5-6; no reliable D call. The germline V and J ends were trimmed by 0 bases and 8 bases, with 8 bases remaining between them. The CDR3 sequence is 13 residues long. Germline lookup yields CDR1 SGHDT and CDR2 YYEEEE. The CDR3 DNA reads TGTGCCAGCAGCTTGGGGACCGGAGGGGAGCTGTTTTTT. It codes for CASSLGTGGELFF.